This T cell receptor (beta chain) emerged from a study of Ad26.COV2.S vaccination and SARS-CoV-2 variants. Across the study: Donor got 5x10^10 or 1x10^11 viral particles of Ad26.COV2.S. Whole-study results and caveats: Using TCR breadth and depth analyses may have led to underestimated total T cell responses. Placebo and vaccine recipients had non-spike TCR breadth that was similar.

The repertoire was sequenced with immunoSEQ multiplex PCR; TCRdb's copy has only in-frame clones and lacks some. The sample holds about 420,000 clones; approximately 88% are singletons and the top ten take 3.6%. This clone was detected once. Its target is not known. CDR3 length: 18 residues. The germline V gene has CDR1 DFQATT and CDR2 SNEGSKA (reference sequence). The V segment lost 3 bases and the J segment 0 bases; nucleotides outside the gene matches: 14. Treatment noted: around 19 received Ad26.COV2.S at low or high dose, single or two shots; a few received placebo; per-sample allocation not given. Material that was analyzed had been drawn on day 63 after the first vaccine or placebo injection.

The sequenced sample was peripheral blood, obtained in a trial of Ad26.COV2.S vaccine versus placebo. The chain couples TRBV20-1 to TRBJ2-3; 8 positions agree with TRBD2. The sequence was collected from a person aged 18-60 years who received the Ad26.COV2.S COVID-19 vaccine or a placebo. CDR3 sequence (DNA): TGCAGTGCTAGTTCGCGAGGCGCGGGGGGTATAAGCACAGATACGCAGTATTTT. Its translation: CSASSRGAGGISTDTQYF.